This paragraph covers one TCR beta chain sequence. The ends were cut back, 6 bases at V and 1 base at J, with 15 bases in the middle. Germline CDR1 is SNHLY and CDR2 is FYNNEI. There are 15 residues in the CDR3. Sequenced by immunoSEQ multiplex PCR; TCRdb stores in-frame clones only, minus some. The sample lists approximately 360,000 clones, roughly 85% seen once, with approximately 7% in the top ten. This entry belongs to a study of Ad26.COV2.S vaccination and SARS-CoV-2 variants. Indicated treatment: about 20 received Ad26.COV2.S at low or high dose, single or two shots; 5 received placebo; per-sample allocation not given. Sampling occurred on day 63 after the first vaccine or placebo injection.

The rearrangement links TRBV2 to TRBJ2-5; D is perhaps TRBD2 (6 bases). Sample: peripheral blood, taken in a trial of Ad26.COV2.S vaccine versus placebo. This sequence was found in a person between 18 and 60 years old who received the Ad26.COV2.S COVID-19 vaccine or a placebo. This chain's CDR3 is CASSDLLAAQETQYF. The DNA of the CDR3 is TGTGCCAGCAGCGACCTACTAGCTGCCCAAGAGACCCAGTACTTC.